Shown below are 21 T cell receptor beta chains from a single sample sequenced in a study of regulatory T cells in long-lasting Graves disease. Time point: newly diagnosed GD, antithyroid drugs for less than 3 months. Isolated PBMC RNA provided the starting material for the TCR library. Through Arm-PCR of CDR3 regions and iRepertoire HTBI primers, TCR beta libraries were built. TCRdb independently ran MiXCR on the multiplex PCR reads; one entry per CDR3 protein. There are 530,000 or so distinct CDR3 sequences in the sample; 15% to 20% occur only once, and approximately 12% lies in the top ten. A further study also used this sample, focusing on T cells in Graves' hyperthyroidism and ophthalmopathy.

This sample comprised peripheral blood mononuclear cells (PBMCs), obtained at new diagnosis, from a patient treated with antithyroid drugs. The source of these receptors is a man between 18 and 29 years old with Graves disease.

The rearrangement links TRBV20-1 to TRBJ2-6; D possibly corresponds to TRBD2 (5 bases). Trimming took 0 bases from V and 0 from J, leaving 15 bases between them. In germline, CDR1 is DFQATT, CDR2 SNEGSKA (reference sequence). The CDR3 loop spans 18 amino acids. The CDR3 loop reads CSAREGDMVLSGANVLTF. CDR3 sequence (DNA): TGCAGTGCTAGAGAGGGAGACATGGTCCTCTCTGGGGCCAACGTCCTGACTTTC.

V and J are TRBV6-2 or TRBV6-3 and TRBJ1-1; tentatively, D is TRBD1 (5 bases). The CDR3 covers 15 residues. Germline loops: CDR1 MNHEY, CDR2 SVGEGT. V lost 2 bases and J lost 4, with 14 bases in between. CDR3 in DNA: TGTGCCAGCAGTTACGATGTAGGGGAATTCACTGAAGCTTTCTTT. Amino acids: CASSYDVGEFTEAFF.

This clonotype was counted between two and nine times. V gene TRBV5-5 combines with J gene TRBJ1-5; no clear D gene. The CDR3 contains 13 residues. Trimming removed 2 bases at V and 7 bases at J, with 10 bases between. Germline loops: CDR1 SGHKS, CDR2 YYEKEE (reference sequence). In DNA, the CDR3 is TGTGCCAGCAGCTTTTGGGTCGGGCAGCCCCAGCATTTT. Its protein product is CASSFWVGQPQHF.

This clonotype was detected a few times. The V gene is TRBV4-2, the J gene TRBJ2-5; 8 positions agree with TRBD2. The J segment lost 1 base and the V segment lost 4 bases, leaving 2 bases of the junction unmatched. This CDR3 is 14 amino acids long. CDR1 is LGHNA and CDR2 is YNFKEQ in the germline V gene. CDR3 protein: CASSPREAQETQYF. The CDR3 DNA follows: TGTGCCAGCAGCCCGCGGGAGGCCCAAGAGACCCAGTACTTC.

CDR3 sequence (DNA): TGTGCCTGGAGTGTACCCAGGACAGGGCGACGACCTCCACCTCAGTACTTC. Encoded protein: CAWSVPRTGRRPPPQYF. V is TRBV30 and J is TRBJ2-7; TRBD1 aligns across 8 bases. The CDR3 has 17 amino acids. Trimming removed 0 bases from V and 10 bases from J; junction bases left unmatched: 20. Germline V gives CDR1 GTSNPN, CDR2 SVGIG (reference sequence).

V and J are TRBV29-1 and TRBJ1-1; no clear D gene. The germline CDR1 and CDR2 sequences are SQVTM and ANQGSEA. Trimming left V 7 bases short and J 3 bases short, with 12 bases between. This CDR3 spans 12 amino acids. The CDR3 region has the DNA TGCAGCGCCCGTGGGGTGGACACTGAAGCTTTCTTT. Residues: CSARGVDTEAFF.

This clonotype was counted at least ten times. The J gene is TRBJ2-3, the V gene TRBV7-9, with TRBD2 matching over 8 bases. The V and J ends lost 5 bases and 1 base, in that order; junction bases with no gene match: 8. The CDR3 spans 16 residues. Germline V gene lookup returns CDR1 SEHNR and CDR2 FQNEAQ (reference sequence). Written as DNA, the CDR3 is TGTGCCAGCAGCCAGTTAGCGGGATCACGCACAGATACGCAGTATTTT. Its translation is CASSQLAGSRTDTQYF.

The CDR3 spells CASSESSGAGGLQLGEQYF. The CDR3 DNA follows: TGTGCCAGCAGTGAATCCTCGGGAGCGGGAGGGCTTCAGTTGGGTGAGCAGTACTTC. The rearrangement links TRBV6-1 to TRBJ2-7, with 10 bases aligning to TRBD2. In germline, CDR1 is MNHNS, CDR2 SASEGT. The CDR3 sequence is 19 residues long. V was clipped by 2 bases and J by 7 bases; unmatched bases: 20.

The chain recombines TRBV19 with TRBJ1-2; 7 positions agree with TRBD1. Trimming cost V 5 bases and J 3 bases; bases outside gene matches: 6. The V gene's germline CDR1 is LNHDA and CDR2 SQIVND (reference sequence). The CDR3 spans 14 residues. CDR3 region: CASSHDRVDYGYTF. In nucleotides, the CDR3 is TGTGCCAGTAGTCACGACAGGGTCGACTATGGCTACACCTTC.

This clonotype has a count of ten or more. Here the CDR3 reads CASSHDLAGEDTQYF. DNA of the CDR3: TGTGCCAGCAGCCATGATTTAGCGGGAGAAGATACGCAGTATTTT. The gene calls are TRBV3-1 and TRBJ2-3; 9 positions agree with TRBD2. V gave up 3 bases and J gave up 5 bases; unmatched junction bases: 6. From germline, CDR1 is LGHDT and CDR2 YNNKEL (reference sequence). The CDR3 covers 15 residues.

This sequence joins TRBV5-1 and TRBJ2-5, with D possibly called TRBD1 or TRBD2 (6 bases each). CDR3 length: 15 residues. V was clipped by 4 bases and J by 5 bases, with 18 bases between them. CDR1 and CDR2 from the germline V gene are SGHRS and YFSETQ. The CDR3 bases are TGCGCCAGCAGCATCCGACAGGAGGGAAGGGAGACCCAGTACTTC. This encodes CASSIRQEGRETQYF.

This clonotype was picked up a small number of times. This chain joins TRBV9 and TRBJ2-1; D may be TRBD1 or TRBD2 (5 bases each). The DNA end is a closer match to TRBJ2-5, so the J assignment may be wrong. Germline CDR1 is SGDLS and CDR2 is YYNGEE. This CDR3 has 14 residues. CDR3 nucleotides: TGTGCCAGCAGCGTAGGAGGGGTAGAGGAGACCCAGTACTTC. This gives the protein CASSVGGVEETQYF.

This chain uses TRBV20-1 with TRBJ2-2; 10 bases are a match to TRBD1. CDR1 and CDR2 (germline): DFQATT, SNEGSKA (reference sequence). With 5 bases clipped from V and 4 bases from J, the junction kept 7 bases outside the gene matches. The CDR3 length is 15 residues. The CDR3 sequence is CSAGTGVRSTGELFF. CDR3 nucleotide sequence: TGCAGTGCTGGGACAGGGGTTCGTAGCACCGGGGAGCTGTTTTTT.

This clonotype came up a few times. CDR3: CAWRRENTEAFF. As DNA, the CDR3 is TGTGCCTGGAGAAGGGAGAACACTGAAGCTTTCTTT. The rearrangement uses TRBV30 and TRBJ1-1; D gene unclear. CDR3 size: 12 residues. The V end lost 3 bases, the J end lost 1 base, and 6 bases lay between the germline ends. Germline loops: CDR1 GTSNPN, CDR2 SVGIG (reference sequence).

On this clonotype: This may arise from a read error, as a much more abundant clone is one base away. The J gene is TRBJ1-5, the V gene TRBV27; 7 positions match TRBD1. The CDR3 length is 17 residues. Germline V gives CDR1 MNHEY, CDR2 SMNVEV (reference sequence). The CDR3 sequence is CASSLTAGGLSNQPKHF. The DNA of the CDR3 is TGTGCCAGCAGTTTAACGGCAGGGGGGCTAAGCAATCAGCCCAAGCATTTT.

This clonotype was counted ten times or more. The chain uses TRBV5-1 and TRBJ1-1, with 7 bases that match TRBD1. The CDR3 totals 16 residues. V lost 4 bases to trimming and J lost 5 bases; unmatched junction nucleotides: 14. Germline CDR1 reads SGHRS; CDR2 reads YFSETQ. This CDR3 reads CASSPNRGLMRTEAFF. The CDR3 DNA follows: TGCGCCAGCAGCCCCAACAGGGGATTGATGAGGACTGAAGCTTTCTTT.

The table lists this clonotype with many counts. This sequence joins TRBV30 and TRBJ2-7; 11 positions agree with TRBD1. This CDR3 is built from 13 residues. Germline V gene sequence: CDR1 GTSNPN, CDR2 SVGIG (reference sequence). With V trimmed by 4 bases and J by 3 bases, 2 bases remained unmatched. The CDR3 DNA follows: TGTGCCTGGACCGGGACAGGGGGCTACGAGCAGTACTTC. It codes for CAWTGTGGYEQYF.

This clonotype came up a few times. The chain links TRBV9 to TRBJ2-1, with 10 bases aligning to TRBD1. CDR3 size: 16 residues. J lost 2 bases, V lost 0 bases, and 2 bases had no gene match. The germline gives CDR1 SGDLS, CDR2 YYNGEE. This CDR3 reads CASSVGGQGTYNEQFF. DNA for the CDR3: TGTGCCAGCAGCGTAGGGGGACAGGGGACCTACAATGAGCAGTTCTTC.

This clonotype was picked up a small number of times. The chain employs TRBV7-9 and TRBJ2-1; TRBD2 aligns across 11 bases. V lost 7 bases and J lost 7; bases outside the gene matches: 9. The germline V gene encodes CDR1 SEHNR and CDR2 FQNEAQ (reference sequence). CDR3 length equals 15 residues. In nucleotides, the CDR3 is TGTGCCAGCATCCCCGGACTAGCGGGTAAAAATGAGCAGTTCTTC. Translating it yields CASIPGLAGKNEQFF.

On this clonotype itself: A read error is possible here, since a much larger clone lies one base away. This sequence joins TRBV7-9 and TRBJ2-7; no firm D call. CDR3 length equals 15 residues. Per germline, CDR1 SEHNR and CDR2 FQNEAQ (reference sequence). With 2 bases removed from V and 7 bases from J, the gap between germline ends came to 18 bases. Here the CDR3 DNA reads TGTGCCAGCAGCTTATCCGGCAGTCCGTCTGGGGAGCAGTACTTC. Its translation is CASSLSGSPSGEQYF. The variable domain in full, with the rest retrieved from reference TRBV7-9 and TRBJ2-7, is DTGVSQNPRHKITKRGQNVTFRCDPISEHNRLYWYRQTLGQGPEFLTYFQNEAQLEKSRLLSDRFSAERPKGSFSTLEIQRTEQGDSAMYLCASSLSGSPSGEQYFGPGTRLTVT.

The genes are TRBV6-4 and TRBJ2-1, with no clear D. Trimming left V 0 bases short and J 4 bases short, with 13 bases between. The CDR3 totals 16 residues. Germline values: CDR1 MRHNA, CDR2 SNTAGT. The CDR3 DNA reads TGTGCCAGCAGTGACTCGATGAGACTCAGTTACAATGAGCAGTTCTTC. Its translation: CASSDSMRLSYNEQFF.